This T cell receptor (beta chain) was documented in a study of Tregs in tolerant kidney transplant recipients. Study-level background: CD4+CD25+CD127- cells came from approximately three-day belatacept mixed lymphocyte reactions, some with roughly five-day graft donor restimulation. Antibodies separated recipient from donor cells.

Of note for this clone: What it binds is unknown.

Libraries were prepared by immunoSEQ multiplex PCR; TCRdb keeps only in-frame clonotypes and omits some of them. The profile shows around 21,000 clones, around three fifths of them singletons. The CDR3 covers 14 residues. CDR1 is MNHNS, CDR2 SASEGT, per germline. V was trimmed by 10 bases and J by 3 bases, leaving 16 bases between them. The V call is TRBV6-1, the J call TRBJ1-5; D remains unclear. Sample: Tregs from blood cultured with allogeneic cells. The origin of this receptor is a human donor in good health. CDR3 sequence: CAISGLRNNQPQHF. The DNA for the CDR3 is TGTGCCATCTCGGGCCTGAGGAACAATCAGCCCCAGCATTTT.